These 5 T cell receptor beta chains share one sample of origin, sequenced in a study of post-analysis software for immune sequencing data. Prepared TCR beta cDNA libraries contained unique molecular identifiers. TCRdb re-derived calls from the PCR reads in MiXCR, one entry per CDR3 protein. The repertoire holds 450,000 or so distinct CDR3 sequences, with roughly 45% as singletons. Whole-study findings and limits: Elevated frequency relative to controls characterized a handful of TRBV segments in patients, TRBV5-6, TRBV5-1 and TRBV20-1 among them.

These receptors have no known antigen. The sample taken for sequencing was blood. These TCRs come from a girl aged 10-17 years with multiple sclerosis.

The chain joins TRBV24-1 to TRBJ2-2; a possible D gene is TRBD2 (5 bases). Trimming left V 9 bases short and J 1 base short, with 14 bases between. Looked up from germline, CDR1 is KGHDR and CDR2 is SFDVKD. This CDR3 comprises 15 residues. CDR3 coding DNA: TGTGCCACCGGAGGACGGACCAAGAACACCGGGGAGCTGTTTTTT. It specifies CATGGRTKNTGELFF.

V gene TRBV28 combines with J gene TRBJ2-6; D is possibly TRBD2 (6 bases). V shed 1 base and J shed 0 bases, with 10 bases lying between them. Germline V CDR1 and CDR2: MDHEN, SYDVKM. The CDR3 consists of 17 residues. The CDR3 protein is CASSLLGRSSGANVLTF. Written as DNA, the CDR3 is TGTGCCAGCAGTTTATTGGGGAGGAGCTCTGGGGCCAACGTCCTGACTTTC.

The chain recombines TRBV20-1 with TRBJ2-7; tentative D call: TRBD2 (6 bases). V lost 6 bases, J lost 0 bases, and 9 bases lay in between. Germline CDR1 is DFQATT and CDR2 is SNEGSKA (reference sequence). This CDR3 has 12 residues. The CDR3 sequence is CSADSGSYEQYF. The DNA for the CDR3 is TGCAGTGCCGATAGCGGCTCCTACGAGCAGTACTTC.

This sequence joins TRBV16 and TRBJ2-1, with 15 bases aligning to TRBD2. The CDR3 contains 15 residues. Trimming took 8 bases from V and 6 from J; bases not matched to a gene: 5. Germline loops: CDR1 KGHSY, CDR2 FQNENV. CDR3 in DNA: TGTGCCAGCGGACTAGCGGGAGGGCCTGGCAATGAGCAGTTCTTC. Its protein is CASGLAGGPGNEQFF.

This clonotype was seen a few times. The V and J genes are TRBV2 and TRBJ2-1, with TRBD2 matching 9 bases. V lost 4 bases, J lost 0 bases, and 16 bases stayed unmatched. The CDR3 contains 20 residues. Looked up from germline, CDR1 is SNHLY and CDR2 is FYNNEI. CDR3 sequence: CASSGGSGRTRRSSYNEQFF. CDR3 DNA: TGTGCCAGCAGTGGAGGCAGCGGGAGGACGCGAAGGAGCTCCTACAATGAGCAGTTCTTC.